This T cell receptor beta chain derives from a study of T cell responses to AZD1222 COVID-19 vaccine. Notes on the study in general: Nearly half of unique spike-specific TCRs reportedly avoided B.1.351 and B.1.1.7 mutated regions. Sampling that yielded the repertoires occurred only after the peak T cell response. Spike-specific TCR breadth and depth both grew after two AZD1222 doses.

About this clone itself: Its cognate antigen is unknown.

The assay was immunoSEQ multiplex PCR, and TCRdb's table has in-frame clones only and misses some. The data contain under 95,000 clones, 75% to 90% of them singletons. The ends were cut back, 6 bases at V and 7 bases at J, with 12 bases in the middle. The CDR3 loop spans 12 amino acids. The germline gives CDR1 MDHEN, CDR2 SYDVKM. This sequence was found in an adult who received the AZD1222 COVID-19 vaccine. Sequencing used peripheral blood, obtained 28 days after the second AZD1222 dose. The rearrangement joins TRBV28 to TRBJ1-1; D may be TRBD1 (5 bases). In nucleotides, the CDR3 is TGTGCCAGCAGCGTGGGGCAGGGTGAAGCTTTCTTT. Protein: CASSVGQGEAFF.